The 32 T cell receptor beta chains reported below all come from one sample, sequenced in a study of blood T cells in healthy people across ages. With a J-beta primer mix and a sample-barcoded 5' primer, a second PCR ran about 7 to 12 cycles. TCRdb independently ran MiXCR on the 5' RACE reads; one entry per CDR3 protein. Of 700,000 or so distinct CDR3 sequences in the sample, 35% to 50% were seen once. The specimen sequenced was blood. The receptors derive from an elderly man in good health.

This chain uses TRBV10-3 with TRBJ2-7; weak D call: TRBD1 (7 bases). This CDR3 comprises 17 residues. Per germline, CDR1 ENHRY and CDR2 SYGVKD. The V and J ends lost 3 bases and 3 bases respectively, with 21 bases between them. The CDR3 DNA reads TGTGCCATCAGTGACCACGGAGGGGGACAGAGCGACTACGAGCAGTACTTC. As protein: CAISDHGGGQSDYEQYF.

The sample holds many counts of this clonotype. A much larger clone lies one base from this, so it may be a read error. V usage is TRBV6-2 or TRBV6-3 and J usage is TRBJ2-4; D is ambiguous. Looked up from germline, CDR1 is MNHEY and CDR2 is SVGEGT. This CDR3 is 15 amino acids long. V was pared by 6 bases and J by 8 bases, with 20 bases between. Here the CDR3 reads CASRTGRARVDIQYF. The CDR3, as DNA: TGTGCCAGCAGGACCGGACGAGCCCGAGTAGACATTCAGTACTTC.

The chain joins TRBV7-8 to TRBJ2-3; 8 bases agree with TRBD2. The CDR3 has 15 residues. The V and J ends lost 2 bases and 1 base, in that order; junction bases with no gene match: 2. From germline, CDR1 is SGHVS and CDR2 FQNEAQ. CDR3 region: CASSLYGGGTDTQYF. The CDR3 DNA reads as TGTGCCAGCAGCTTATACGGGGGGGGCACAGATACGCAGTATTTT.

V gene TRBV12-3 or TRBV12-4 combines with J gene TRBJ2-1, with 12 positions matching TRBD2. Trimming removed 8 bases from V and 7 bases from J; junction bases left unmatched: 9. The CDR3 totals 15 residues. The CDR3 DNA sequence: TGTGCCAGCCGAACTAGCGGGAGGCAGCCGAATGAGCAGTTCTTC. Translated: CASRTSGRQPNEQFF.

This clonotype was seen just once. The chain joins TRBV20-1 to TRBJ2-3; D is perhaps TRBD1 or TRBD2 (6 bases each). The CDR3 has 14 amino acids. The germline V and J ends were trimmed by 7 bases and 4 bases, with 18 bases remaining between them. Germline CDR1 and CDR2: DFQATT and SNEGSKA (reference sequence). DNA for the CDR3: TGCAGTGTCACAAGGGGGGTGGGCGCAGATACGCAGTATTTT. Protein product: CSVTRGVGADTQYF.

CDR3 region: CASSNRDTTTGELFF. CDR3 nucleotides: TGTGCCAGCAGTAACCGGGACACCACCACCGGGGAGCTGTTTTTT. The V and J genes are TRBV6-2 or TRBV6-3 and TRBJ2-2; tentative D call: TRBD1 (6 bases). Between the trimmed V and J ends, which lost 5 bases and 4 bases, there was a span of 14 bases. This CDR3 is built from 15 residues. From germline, CDR1 is MNHEY and CDR2 SVGEGT.

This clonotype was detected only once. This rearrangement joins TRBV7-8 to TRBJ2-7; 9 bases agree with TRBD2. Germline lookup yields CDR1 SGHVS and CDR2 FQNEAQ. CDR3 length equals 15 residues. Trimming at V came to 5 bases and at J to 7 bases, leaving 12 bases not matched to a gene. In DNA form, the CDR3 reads TGTGCCAGCAGCCCGATAGCGGGGGTCACGTTTGAGCAGTACTTC. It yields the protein CASSPIAGVTFEQYF.

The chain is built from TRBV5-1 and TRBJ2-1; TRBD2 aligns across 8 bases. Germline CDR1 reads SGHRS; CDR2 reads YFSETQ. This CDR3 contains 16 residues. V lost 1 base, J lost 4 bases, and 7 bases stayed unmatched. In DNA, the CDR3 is TGCGCCAGCAGCTTGAGTCCAGCTAGCGGGTACAATGAGCAGTTCTTC. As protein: CASSLSPASGYNEQFF.

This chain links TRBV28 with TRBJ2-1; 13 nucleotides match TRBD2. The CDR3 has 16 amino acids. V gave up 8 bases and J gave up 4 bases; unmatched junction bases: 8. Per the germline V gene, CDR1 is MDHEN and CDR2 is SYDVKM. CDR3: CASGEWTSGGYNEQFF. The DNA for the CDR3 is TGTGCCAGCGGCGAGTGGACTAGCGGGGGATACAATGAGCAGTTCTTC.

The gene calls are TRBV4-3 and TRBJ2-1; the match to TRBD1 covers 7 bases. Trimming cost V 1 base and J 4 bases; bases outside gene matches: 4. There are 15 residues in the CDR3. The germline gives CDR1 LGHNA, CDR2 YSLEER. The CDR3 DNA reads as TGCGCCAGCAGCCAAGGGGGACAGCCTTACAATGAGCAGTTCTTC. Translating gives CASSQGGQPYNEQFF.

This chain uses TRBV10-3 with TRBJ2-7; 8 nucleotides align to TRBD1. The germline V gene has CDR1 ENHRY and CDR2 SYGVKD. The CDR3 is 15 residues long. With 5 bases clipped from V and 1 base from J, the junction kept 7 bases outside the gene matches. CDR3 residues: CAISQGAERSYEQYF. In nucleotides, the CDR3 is TGTGCCATCAGTCAGGGGGCCGAACGTTCCTACGAGCAGTACTTC.

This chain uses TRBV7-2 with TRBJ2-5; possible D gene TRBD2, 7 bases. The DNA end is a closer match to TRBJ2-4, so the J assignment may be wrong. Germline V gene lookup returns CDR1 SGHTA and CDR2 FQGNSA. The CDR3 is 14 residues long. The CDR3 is CASSVGGGQNIQYF. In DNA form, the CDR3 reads TGTGCCAGCAGCGTAGGGGGGGGGCAAAACATTCAGTACTTC.

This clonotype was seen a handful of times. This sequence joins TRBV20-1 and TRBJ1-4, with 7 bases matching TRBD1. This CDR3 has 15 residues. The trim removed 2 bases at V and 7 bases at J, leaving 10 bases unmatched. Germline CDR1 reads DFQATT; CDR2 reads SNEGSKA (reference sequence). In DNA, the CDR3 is TGCAGTGCTAGACGGGGGGGACAGAATGGTGAAAAACTGTTTTTT. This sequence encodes CSARRGGQNGEKLFF.

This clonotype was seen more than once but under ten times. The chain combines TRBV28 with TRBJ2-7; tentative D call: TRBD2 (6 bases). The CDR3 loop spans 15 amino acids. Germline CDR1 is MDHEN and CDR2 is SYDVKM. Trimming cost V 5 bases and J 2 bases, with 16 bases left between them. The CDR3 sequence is CASSTLSLAAYEQYF. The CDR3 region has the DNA TGTGCCAGCAGTACACTGTCACTAGCTGCCTACGAGCAGTACTTC.

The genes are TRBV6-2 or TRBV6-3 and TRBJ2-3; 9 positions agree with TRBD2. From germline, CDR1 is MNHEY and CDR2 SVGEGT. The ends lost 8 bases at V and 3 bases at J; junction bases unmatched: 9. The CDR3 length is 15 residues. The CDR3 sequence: CASRNSGRYTDTQYF. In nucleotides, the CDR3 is TGTGCCAGCCGCAATAGCGGGAGATATACAGATACGCAGTATTTT.

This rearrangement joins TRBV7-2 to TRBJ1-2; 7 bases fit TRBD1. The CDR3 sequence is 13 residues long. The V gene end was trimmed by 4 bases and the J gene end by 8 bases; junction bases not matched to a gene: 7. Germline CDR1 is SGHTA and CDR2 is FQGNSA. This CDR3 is CASSSDRVRGYTF. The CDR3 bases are TGTGCCAGCAGCTCCGACAGGGTCCGGGGCTACACCTTC.

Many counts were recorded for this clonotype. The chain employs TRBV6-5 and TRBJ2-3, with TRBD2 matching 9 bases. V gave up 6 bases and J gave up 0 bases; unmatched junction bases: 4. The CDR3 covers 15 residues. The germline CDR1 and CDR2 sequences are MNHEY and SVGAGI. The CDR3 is CASRLAGASTDTQYF. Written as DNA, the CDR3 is TGTGCCAGCAGGTTAGCGGGAGCCAGCACAGATACGCAGTATTTT.

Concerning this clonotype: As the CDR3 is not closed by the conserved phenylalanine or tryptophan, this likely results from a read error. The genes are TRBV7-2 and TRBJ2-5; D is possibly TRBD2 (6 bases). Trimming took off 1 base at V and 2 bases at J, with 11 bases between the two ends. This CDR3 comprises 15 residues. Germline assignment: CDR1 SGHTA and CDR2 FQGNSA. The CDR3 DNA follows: TGTGCCAGCAGCTTAGGGGACGCGGGACAAGAGACCCAGTACTTA. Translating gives CASSLGDAGQETQYL.

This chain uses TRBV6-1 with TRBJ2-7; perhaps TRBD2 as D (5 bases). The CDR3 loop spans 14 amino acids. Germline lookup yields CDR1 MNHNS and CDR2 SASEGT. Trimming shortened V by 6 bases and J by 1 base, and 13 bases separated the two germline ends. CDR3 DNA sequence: TGTGCCAGCAGCCCAAAACGGGGATCCTACGAGCAGTACTTC. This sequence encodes CASSPKRGSYEQYF.

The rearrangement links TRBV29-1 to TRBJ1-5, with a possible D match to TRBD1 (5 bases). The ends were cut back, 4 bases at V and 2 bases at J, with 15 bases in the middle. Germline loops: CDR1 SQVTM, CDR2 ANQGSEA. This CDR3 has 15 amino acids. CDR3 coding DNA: TGCAGCGTTGCCGAGGGGCTTTTGGGCAATCAGCCCCAGCATTTT. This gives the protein CSVAEGLLGNQPQHF.

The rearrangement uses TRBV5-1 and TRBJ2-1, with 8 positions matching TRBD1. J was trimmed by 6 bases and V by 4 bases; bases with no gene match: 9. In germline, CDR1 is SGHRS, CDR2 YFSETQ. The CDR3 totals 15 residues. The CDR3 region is CASSNLRQGINEQFF. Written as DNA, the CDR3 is TGCGCCAGCAGCAACTTGAGACAGGGGATCAATGAGCAGTTCTTC.

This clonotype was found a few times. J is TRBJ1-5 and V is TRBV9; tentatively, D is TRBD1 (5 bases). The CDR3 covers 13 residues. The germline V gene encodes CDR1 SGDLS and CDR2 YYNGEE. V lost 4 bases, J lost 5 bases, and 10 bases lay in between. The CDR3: CASSRDADQPQHF. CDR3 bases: TGTGCCAGCAGCCGGGACGCAGATCAGCCCCAGCATTTT.

The CDR3, as DNA: TGCGCCAGCAGCGTTCCGCGACCCGGGACAGGGAATGAGCAGTTCTTC. As protein: CASSVPRPGTGNEQFF. The rearrangement uses TRBV5-1 and TRBJ2-1, with 9 nucleotides matching TRBD1. Germline lookup yields CDR1 SGHRS and CDR2 YFSETQ. The CDR3 is 16 amino acids. Trimming at V came to 4 bases and at J to 7 bases, leaving 12 bases not matched to a gene.

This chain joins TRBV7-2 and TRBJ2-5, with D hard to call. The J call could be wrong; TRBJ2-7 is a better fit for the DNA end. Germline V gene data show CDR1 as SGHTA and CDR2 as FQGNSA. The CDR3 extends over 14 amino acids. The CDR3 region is CASSLMQSSNEQYF. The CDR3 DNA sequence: TGTGCCAGCAGCTTAATGCAGAGCTCAAACGAGCAGTACTTC.

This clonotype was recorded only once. CDR3 loop: CASSLGDRGETRYF. In nucleotides, the CDR3 is TGCGCCAGCAGCTTGGGGGACAGGGGTGAGACCCGGTACTTC. The chain joins TRBV5-1 to TRBJ2-7, with 10 positions matching TRBD1. Germline CDR1 and CDR2: SGHRS and YFSETQ. V shed 0 bases and J 12 bases; nucleotides not matched to a gene: 9. This CDR3 has 14 residues.

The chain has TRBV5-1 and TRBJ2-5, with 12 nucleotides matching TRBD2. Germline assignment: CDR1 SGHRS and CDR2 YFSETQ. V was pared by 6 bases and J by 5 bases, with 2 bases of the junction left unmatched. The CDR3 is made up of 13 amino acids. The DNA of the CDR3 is TGCGCCAGCATTGGACTAGCGGGGGAGACCCAGTACTTC. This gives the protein CASIGLAGETQYF.

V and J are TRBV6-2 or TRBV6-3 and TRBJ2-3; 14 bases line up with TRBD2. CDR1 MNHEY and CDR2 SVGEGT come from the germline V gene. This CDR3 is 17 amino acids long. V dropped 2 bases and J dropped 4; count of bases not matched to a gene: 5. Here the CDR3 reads CASSYGTSGGAADTQYF. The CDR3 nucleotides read TGTGCCAGCAGTTACGGGACTAGCGGGGGTGCCGCAGATACGCAGTATTTT.

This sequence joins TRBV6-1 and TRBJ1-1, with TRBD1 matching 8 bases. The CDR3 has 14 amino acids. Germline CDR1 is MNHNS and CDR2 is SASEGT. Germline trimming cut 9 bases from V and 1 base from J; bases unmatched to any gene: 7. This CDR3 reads CASETGTGNTEAFF. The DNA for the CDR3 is TGTGCCAGTGAAACCGGGACAGGGAACACTGAAGCTTTCTTT.

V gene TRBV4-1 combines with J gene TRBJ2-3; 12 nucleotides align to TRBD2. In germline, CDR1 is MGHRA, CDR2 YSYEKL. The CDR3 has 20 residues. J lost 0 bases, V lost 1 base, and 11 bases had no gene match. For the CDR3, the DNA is TGCGCCAGCAGCCAAGGTTGGACTAGCGGGGTGATTTCTAGCACAGATACGCAGTATTTT. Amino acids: CASSQGWTSGVISSTDTQYF.

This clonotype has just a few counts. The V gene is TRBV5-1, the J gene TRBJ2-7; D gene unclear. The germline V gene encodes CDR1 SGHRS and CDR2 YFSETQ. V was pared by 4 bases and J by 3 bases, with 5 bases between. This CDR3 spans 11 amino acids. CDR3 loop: CASSILYEQYF. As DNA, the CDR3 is TGCGCCAGCAGCATACTCTACGAGCAGTACTTC.

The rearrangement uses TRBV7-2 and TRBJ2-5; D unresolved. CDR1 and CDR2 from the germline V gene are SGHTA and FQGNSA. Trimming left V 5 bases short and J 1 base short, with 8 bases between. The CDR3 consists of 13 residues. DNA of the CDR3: TGTGCCAGCAGCCCTTTTGTCCAAGAGACCCAGTACTTC. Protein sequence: CASSPFVQETQYF.

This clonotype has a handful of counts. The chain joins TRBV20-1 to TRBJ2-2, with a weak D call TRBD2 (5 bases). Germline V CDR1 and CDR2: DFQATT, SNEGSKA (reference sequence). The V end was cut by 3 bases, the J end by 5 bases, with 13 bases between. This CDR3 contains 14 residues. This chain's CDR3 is CSARIGGRTGELFF. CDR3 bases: TGCAGTGCTAGGATAGGAGGAAGGACCGGGGAGCTGTTTTTT.